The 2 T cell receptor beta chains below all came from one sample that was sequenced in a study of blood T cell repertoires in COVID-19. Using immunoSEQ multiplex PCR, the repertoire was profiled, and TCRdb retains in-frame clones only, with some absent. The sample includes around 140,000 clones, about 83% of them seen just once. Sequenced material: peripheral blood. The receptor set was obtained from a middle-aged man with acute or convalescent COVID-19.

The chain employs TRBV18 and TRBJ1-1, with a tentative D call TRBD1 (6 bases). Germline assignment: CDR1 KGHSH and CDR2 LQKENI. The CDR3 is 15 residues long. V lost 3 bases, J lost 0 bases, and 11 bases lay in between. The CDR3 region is CASSPTGSVNTEAFF. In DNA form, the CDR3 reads TGTGCCAGCTCACCCACAGGGTCCGTGAACACTGAAGCTTTCTTT.

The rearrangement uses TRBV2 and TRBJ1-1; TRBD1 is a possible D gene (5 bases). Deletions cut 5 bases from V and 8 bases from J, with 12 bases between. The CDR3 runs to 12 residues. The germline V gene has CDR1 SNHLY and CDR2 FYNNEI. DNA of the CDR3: TGTGCCAGCAGTACTCAGGGAAGAGAAGCTTTCTTT. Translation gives CASSTQGREAFF.